A selection of T cell receptor beta chains follows, all from one sample in a study of T-cell memory formation after mild COVID-19. Via MiXCR, TCRdb re-called the 5' RACE reads, giving one row per CDR3 protein. The sample comprises 380,000 or so distinct CDR3 sequences, approximately 15% of which are singletons, and roughly a fifth rests with the top ten. Sequencing used PBMCs or a T cell subset sorted from them (not recorded which). The receptors were sampled from a young man who had mild COVID-19 (a few samples of this study predate the infection). Cell type and time point are not known. The CDR3 runs from the conserved cysteine through the conserved F or W. The D gene is left open where the match is weak. Clone size is shown for a subset of rows, as once, few, many or a class of expanded clone.

j_call | v_call | d_call | clone_size | cdr3_nt | cdr3_aa
TRBJ2-2 | TRBV3-1 | . | few | TGTGCCAGCAGCCTCAGGGAGGTCACCGGGGAGCTGTTTTTT | CASSLREVTGELFF
TRBJ2-5 | TRBV7-2 | . | . | TGTGCCAGCAGCCCCTGGGCCCCGGGGGAGACCCAGTACTTC | CASSPWAPGETQYF
TRBJ2-1 | TRBV24-1 | . | few | TGTGCCACCAGTGATTTGACGGACGCGGAGCAGTTCTTC | CATSDLTDAEQFF
TRBJ1-2 | TRBV18 | TRBD1 | few | TGTGCCAGCTCACCTACCACAGGGGACAATAACTATGGCTACACCTTC | CASSPTTGDNNYGYTF
TRBJ2-7 | TRBV11-1 | TRBD1 | . | TGTGCCAGCAGGCGGTCGGACAGGGGCCTCTACGAGCAGTACTTC | CASRRSDRGLYEQYF
TRBJ1-5 | TRBV20-1 | . | few | TGCAGTGCTAGTAGGCTCTCCGGGCCCCAGCATTTT | CSASRLSGPQHF
TRBJ2-7 | TRBV9 | . | . | TGTGCCAGCAGCGTAGGACCCGGGCTCAGCTCCTACGAGCAGTACTTC | CASSVGPGLSSYEQYF
TRBJ2-1 | TRBV12-3/TRBV12-4 | . | many | TGTGCCAGCAGTTTTCGGGGCAATGAGCAGTTCTTC | CASSFRGNEQFF
TRBJ1-1 | TRBV20-1 | . | few | TGCAGTGCTAGGCAGGGCGGCGCTGAAGCTTTCTTT | CSARQGGAEAFF
TRBJ1-1 | TRBV3-1 | . | . | TGTGCCAGCAGCCGATCGGACCTCCTCACTGAAGCTTTCTTT | CASSRSDLLTEAFF
TRBJ2-7 | TRBV7-9 | . | . | TGTGCCAGCAGCTTAGCTCTAACCTACGAGCAGTACTTC | CASSLALTYEQYF
TRBJ2-3 | TRBV6-2/TRBV6-3 | . | few | TGTGCCAGCAGTTATCTGGGTCCAGGCACAGATACGCAGTATTTT | CASSYLGPGTDTQYF
TRBJ2-1 | TRBV2 | TRBD2 | few | TGTGCCAGCAGTGTGTCCCTACTAGCGGGGGGGTACAATGAGCAGTTCTTC | CASSVSLLAGGYNEQFF
TRBJ2-5 | TRBV7-9 | TRBD2 | few | TGTGCCAGCAGCCCCCGGCCTAGCGGGGTGGGACAAGAGACCCAGTACTTC | CASSPRPSGVGQETQYF
TRBJ2-2 | TRBV7-3 | . | many | TGTGCCAGCAGCAAACGCCCGGCCACCGGGGAGCTGTTTTTT | CASSKRPATGELFF
TRBJ2-7 | TRBV27 | TRBD1 | . | TGTGCCAGCAGTACAGGACAGGGAGTATACGAGCAGTACTTC | CASSTGQGVYEQYF
TRBJ2-1 | TRBV12-3/TRBV12-4 | TRBD1 | . | TGTGCCAGCACTCCGGGACAGGGCCCCAATGAGCAGTTCTTC | CASTPGQGPNEQFF
TRBJ1-6 | TRBV24-1 | . | . | TGTGCCACCAGCCACGGGAATTCACCCCTCCACTTT | CATSHGNSPLHF
TRBJ2-1 | TRBV7-2 | . | . | TGTGCCAGCAGCTTAGGCAGGGCCTGGGCAGGTAAGCAGTTCTTC | CASSLGRAWAGKQFF
TRBJ2-5 | TRBV6-5 | . | . | TGTGCCAGCAGTGTAGGGGACCAACGCTCGGCCCAGTACTTC | CASSVGDQRSAQYF
TRBJ1-5 | TRBV24-1 | . | . | TGTGCCACCAGTGAGGGGATGGGGAGCAATCAGCCCCAGCATTTT | CATSEGMGSNQPQHF
TRBJ2-1 | TRBV5-6 | . | few | TGTGCCAGCAGCTTGGCTTTTAGGGTCGCCAATGAGCAGTTCTTC | CASSLAFRVANEQFF
TRBJ1-1 | TRBV9 | . | . | TGTGCCAGCAGCGTCCAGCAGAACACTGAAGCTTTCTTT | CASSVQQNTEAFF
TRBJ2-4 | TRBV3-1 | . | few | TGTGCCAGCAGCCCGACAGGTCTTTCAGCGGAAAACATTCAGTACTTC | CASSPTGLSAENIQYF
TRBJ2-7 | TRBV5-1 | . | . | TGCGCCAGCAGCTTGGAGGCACTACCGACCTACGAGCAGTACTTC | CASSLEALPTYEQYF
TRBJ2-2 | TRBV3-1 | . | few | TGTGCCAGCAGTCCGACGGGGAGAAACACCGGGGAGCTGTTTTTT | CASSPTGRNTGELFF
TRBJ1-2 | TRBV6-5 | TRBD1 | many | TGTGCCAGCAGCACCACCGGGACAGGGGAAGGACCTTACACCTTC | CASSTTGTGEGPYTF